One sample yielded the 14 T cell receptor beta chains listed below, sequenced in a study of read filtering for tumor transcriptome and immune sequencing. This library used roughly 400 ng RNA and molecular barcoded adaptors spanning alpha/delta and beta/gamma chains. TCRdb re-derived calls from the reads in MiXCR, one entry per CDR3 protein. Here the sample spans approximately 150,000 distinct CDR3 sequences, less than 15% being singletons. The sequencing sample was made of a population of CD138-negative cells sorted from bone marrow. The origin of the receptors is a donor at least 40 years old with multiple myeloma.

Regarding this clonotype: Compared with germline, one end of the junction differs, possibly owing to a read error. The V call is TRBV6-2 or TRBV6-3, the J call TRBJ2-1; either TRBD1 or TRBD2 may fit D (5 bases each). The CDR3 length is 19 residues. Germline CDR1 and CDR2: MNHEY and SVGEGT. The CDR3 nucleotides are TGTGCCAGCAGTCAAGGGTCTAGTGGGACCTTCCGAACCTACGATGAGCAGTTCTTC. Translation gives CASSQGSSGTFRTYDEQFF.

This clonotype was found many times. The chain is built from TRBV4-3 and TRBJ2-1; D uncertain. The CDR3 extends over 17 amino acids. Germline CDR1 LGHNA, CDR2 YSLEER. The V and J ends lost 5 bases and 4 bases respectively, with 21 bases between them. CDR3 DNA sequence: TGCGCCAGCAGCAAAAGCCCCTACCTGGGGTCTTACAATGAGCAGTTCTTC. Its translation is CASSKSPYLGSYNEQFF.

With regard to this clonotype: This may be a read error: a much more frequent sequence differs by one nucleotide. This chain joins TRBV7-9 and TRBJ1-2; D gene ambiguous. Germline CDR1 and CDR2: SEHNR and FQNEAQ (reference sequence). Deletions cut 7 bases from V and 4 bases from J, with 13 bases between. CDR3 length equals 13 residues. CDR3 DNA sequence: TGTGCCAGCACCCGCGCTCTTGGCTATGGCTACACCTTC. It encodes CASTRALGYGYTF.

In this sample, this clonotype turned up many times. The CDR3, as DNA: TGTGCCAGCAGCGCTCTGGGTAGCTCCTACAATGAGCAGTTCTTC. It specifies CASSALGSSYNEQFF. The chain recombines TRBV9 with TRBJ2-1, with D hard to call. This CDR3 contains 15 residues. Trimming removed 3 bases from V and 0 bases from J, with 10 bases in between. The germline V gene encodes CDR1 SGDLS and CDR2 YYNGEE.

As DNA, the CDR3 is TGTGCCAGCAGCCCTCCTTTCGTTACCCACCAAGAGACCCAGTACTTC. As protein: CASSPPFVTHQETQYF. This rearrangement joins TRBV5-4 to TRBJ2-5, with D unclear. This CDR3 comprises 16 residues. V was clipped by 4 bases and J by 0 bases, with 16 bases between them. Per germline, CDR1 SGHNT and CDR2 YYREEE (reference sequence).

The V gene is TRBV6-2 or TRBV6-3, the J gene TRBJ2-1, with TRBD1 matching over 9 bases. The germline V gene encodes CDR1 MNHEY and CDR2 SVGEGT. V lost 4 bases, J lost 5 bases, and 6 bases stayed unmatched. The CDR3 sequence is 15 residues long. The CDR3: CASSSPDRGDNEQFF. The CDR3 DNA reads as TGTGCCAGCAGTTCCCCTGACAGGGGGGACAATGAGCAGTTCTTC.

This chain links TRBV27 with TRBJ2-3, with 12 nucleotides matching TRBD1. The CDR3 length is 18 residues. V lost 2 bases and J lost 2; bases outside the gene matches: 8. Looked up from germline, CDR1 is MNHEY and CDR2 is SMNVEV (reference sequence). The CDR3 reads CASSLMGTGGVDTDTQYF. The CDR3 coding sequence is TGTGCCAGCAGTTTAATGGGGACAGGGGGCGTAGACACAGATACGCAGTATTTT.

This clonotype was found once. A much larger clone differs by one base, so this may be a read error. The genes are TRBV9 and TRBJ2-5; unclear D gene. Germline assignment: CDR1 SGDLS and CDR2 YYNGEE. This CDR3 comprises 13 residues. The CDR3 bases are TGTGCCAGCAGCGTAGCCGGGCAAGAGGCCCAGTACTTC. It encodes CASSVAGQEAQYF.

There are many counts of this clonotype. The chain joins TRBV6-2 or TRBV6-3 to TRBJ2-3, with D possibly matching TRBD2 (6 bases). There are 15 residues in the CDR3. Germline CDR1 is MNHEY and CDR2 is SVGEGT. The V and J ends lost 6 bases and 5 bases respectively, with 18 bases between them. The CDR3 here is CASRHSSAGRDTQYF. The CDR3 DNA reads as TGTGCCAGCAGGCATTCTAGCGCCGGGCGAGATACGCAGTATTTT.

This clonotype has ten or more counts. The chain has TRBV14 and TRBJ2-7, with D hard to call. The V gene lost 4 bases and the J gene lost 3 bases, with 10 bases spanning the gap. The CDR3 runs to 13 residues. Germline V CDR1 and CDR2: SGHDN, FVKESK. CDR3 nucleotide sequence: TGTGCCAGCAGCCTTGTACTAAACTACGAGCAGTACTTC. This gives the protein CASSLVLNYEQYF. The full variable domain, its missing parts supplied by reference TRBV14 and TRBJ2-7, is EAGVTQFPSHSVIEKGQTVTLRCDPISGHDNLYWYRRVMGKEIKFLLHFVKESKQDESGMPNNRFLAERTGGTYSTLKVQPAELEDSGVYFCASSLVLNYEQYFGPGTRLTVT.

This clonotype was detected ten times or more. The J gene is TRBJ2-2, the V gene TRBV20-1, with 8 nucleotides matching TRBD2. The CDR3 runs 14 residues. V shed 2 bases and J 2 bases; nucleotides not matched to a gene: 1. Germline V gene sequence: CDR1 DFQATT, CDR2 SNEGSKA (reference sequence). The chain's CDR3 is CSARTSGNTGELFF. CDR3 in DNA: TGCAGTGCTAGAACTAGCGGAAACACCGGGGAGCTGTTTTTT.

A few counts support this clonotype. The V gene is TRBV6-5, the J gene TRBJ2-5, with 8 positions matching TRBD1. The CDR3 has 14 amino acids. Per the germline V gene, CDR1 is MNHEY and CDR2 is SVGAGI. J was trimmed by 2 bases and V by 5 bases; bases with no gene match: 4. The DNA for the CDR3 is TGTGCCAGCAGTACCCGACAGGGGCAAGAGACCCAGTACTTC. It is translated as CASSTRQGQETQYF.

This clonotype occurred many times. The V call is TRBV5-4, the J call TRBJ2-1, with D tentatively TRBD1 or TRBD2 (5 bases each). V lost 3 bases, J lost 10 bases, and 11 bases lay in between. The germline V gene encodes CDR1 SGHNT and CDR2 YYREEE (reference sequence). The CDR3 is 12 amino acids. The CDR3 DNA is TGTGCCAGCAGCTCGCCGGGACGAGAGCAGTTCTTC. It encodes CASSSPGREQFF.

This clonotype appeared many times. The chain joins TRBV10-3 to TRBJ2-7; D is perhaps TRBD1 (5 bases). The ends were cut back, 4 bases at V and 2 bases at J, with 9 bases in the middle. Germline V lookup: CDR1 ENHRY, CDR2 SYGVKD. The CDR3 sequence is 13 residues long. The CDR3 sequence is CAISGGLTYEQYF. CDR3 bases: TGTGCCATCAGTGGGGGCCTTACCTACGAGCAGTACTTC.